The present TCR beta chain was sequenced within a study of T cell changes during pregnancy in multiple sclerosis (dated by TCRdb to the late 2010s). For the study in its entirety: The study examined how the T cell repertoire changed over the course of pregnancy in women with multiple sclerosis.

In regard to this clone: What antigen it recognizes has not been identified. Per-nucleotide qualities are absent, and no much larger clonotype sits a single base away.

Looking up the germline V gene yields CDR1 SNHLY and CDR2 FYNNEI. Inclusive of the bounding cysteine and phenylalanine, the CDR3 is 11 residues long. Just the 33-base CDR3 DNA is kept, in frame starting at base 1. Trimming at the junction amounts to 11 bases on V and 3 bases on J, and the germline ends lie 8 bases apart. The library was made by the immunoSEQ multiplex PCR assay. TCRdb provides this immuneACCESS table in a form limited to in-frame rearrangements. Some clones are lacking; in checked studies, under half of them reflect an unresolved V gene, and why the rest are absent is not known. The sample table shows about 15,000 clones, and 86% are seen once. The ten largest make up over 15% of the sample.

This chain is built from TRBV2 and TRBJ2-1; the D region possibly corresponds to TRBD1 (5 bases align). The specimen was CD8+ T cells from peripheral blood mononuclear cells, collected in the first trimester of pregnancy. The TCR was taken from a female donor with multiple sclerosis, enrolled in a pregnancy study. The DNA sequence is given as TGTGCCTCACAGGACTACAATGAGCAGTTCTTC. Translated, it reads CASQDYNEQFF.